These 27 T cell receptor beta chains came from one sample sequenced in a study of shared clonotypes between healthy human individuals. The protocol was immunoSEQ multiplex PCR, while the TCRdb copy is restricted to in-frame clones and leaves out a portion. The sample carries fewer than 3 million clones, 85% to 95% recorded once. The sample was naive CD4+ T cells from PBMCs. Described subset: CD45RA+ positively selected. Receptors originate from a man aged 18-30 years in good health. Some clones in this sample may be carry-over from other donors' samples.

J is TRBJ2-3 and V is TRBV5-4, with TRBD2 matching 12 bases. Germline CDR1 reads SGHNT; CDR2 reads YYREEE (reference sequence). Trimming cost V 2 bases and J 4 bases; bases outside gene matches: 8. The CDR3 spans 17 residues. The CDR3 bases are TGTGCCAGCAGCTTAGGTTTGCCTAGCGGGAGGGCAGATACGCAGTATTTT. Protein sequence: CASSLGLPSGRADTQYF. The full variable domain, in which reference TRBV5-4 and TRBJ2-3 provide the parts outside the CDR3, is ETGVTQSPTHLIKTRGQQVTLRCSSQSGHNTVSWYQQALGQGPQFIFQYYREEENGRGNFPPRFSGLQFPNYSSELNVNALELDDSALYLCASSLGLPSGRADTQYFGPGTRLTVL.

V and J are TRBV19 and TRBJ1-5; TRBD1 might be the D (5 bases). The CDR3 covers 15 residues. The germline CDR1 and CDR2 sequences are LNHDA and SQIVND (reference sequence). Between the trimmed V and J ends, which lost 8 bases and 4 bases, there was a span of 18 bases. Here the CDR3 reads CASWETGGSNQPQHF. Here the CDR3 DNA reads TGTGCCAGTTGGGAAACGGGGGGGTCGAATCAGCCCCAGCATTTT.

This chain's CDR3 is CASKGQPSSYEQYF. The CDR3 DNA is TGTGCCAGTAAGGGACAGCCTAGCTCCTACGAGCAGTACTTC. This chain joins TRBV25-1 and TRBJ2-7, with 7 bases identical to TRBD1. The CDR3 is 14 residues long. With 9 bases clipped from V and 0 bases from J, the junction kept 8 bases outside the gene matches. Germline V gives CDR1 MGHDK, CDR2 SYGVNS.

This clone appeared a few times. The chain employs TRBV20-1 and TRBJ1-1, with D possibly TRBD1 on 6 matching bases. In germline, CDR1 is DFQATT, CDR2 SNEGSKA (reference sequence). The CDR3 runs 10 residues. V dropped 5 bases and J dropped 8 bases, with 9 bases sitting between them. This CDR3 is CSARTGEAFF. The CDR3 coding sequence is TGCAGTGCTCGAACAGGGGAAGCTTTCTTT.

In DNA, the CDR3 is TGTGCCAGCGCCCGGGGACTAGCGTCCTACGAGCAGTACTTC. Translating gives CASARGLASYEQYF. The V and J genes are TRBV25-1 and TRBJ2-7; 10 nucleotides line up with TRBD2. With 8 bases clipped from V and 1 base from J, the junction kept 5 bases outside the gene matches. The CDR3 runs to 14 residues. Per the germline V gene, CDR1 is MGHDK and CDR2 is SYGVNS.

As concerns this clone: At the DNA level, this CDR3 is encoded by other sequences in the same sample as well. This chain connects TRBV2 to TRBJ1-5; D might be TRBD1 (6 bases). Trimming pared 2 bases from V and 5 bases from J, leaving 10 bases between. The CDR3 runs to 14 residues. CDR1 is SNHLY and CDR2 is FYNNEI in the germline V gene. Here the CDR3 reads CASSERSGDQPQHF. The CDR3 DNA is TGTGCCAGCAGTGAAAGGTCAGGGGATCAGCCCCAGCATTTT.

On this clone: Distinct nucleotide sequences in the sample also encode this CDR3. The chain has TRBV20-1 and TRBJ1-2, with unresolved D. CDR1 DFQATT and CDR2 SNEGSKA come from the germline V gene (reference sequence). The CDR3 is made up of 10 amino acids. V lost 5 bases and J lost 2, with 3 bases in between. In DNA, the CDR3 is TGCAGTGCTCCGAACTATGGCTACACCTTC. Amino acid sequence: CSAPNYGYTF.

The V call is TRBV2, the J call TRBJ1-3; 7 nucleotides align to TRBD1. Per germline, CDR1 SNHLY and CDR2 FYNNEI. CDR3 size: 14 residues. With 6 bases clipped from V and 8 bases from J, the junction kept 10 bases outside the gene matches. Written as DNA, the CDR3 is TGTGCCAGCAGGAGAACGACAGGGAGGGACACCATATATTTT. This codes for CASRRTTGRDTIYF.

The J gene is TRBJ2-3, the V gene TRBV29-1; 11 nucleotides match TRBD2. J was trimmed by 4 bases and V by 6 bases; bases with no gene match: 9. The CDR3 contains 15 residues. Germline V lookup: CDR1 SQVTM, CDR2 ANQGSEA. CDR3 DNA: TGCAGCGTACAAGGGACTAGCGGAGGGGCAGATACGCAGTATTTT. It yields the protein CSVQGTSGGADTQYF.

The V gene is TRBV7-9, the J gene TRBJ1-2; D gene unclear. Trimming shortened V by 3 bases and J by 4 bases, and 12 bases separated the two germline ends. The CDR3 sequence is 14 residues long. Per the germline V gene, CDR1 is SEHNR and CDR2 is FQNEAQ (reference sequence). The CDR3 coding sequence is TGTGCCAGCAGCTTGTTCTCAAGTAGCTATGGCTACACCTTC. Encoded protein: CASSLFSSSYGYTF.

On this clone: Other nucleotide sequences from this sample produce the same CDR3. The chain is built from TRBV6-1 and TRBJ2-5, with no clear D. The CDR3 covers 13 residues. Germline V gene sequence: CDR1 MNHNS, CDR2 SASEGT. V was pared by 1 base and J by 1 base, with 4 bases between. The CDR3 spells CASSEVAQETQYF. In DNA form, the CDR3 reads TGTGCCAGCAGTGAAGTCGCCCAAGAGACCCAGTACTTC.

In its sample, this clone was seen a few times. The rearrangement uses TRBV20-1 and TRBJ1-5; no reliable D call. With 6 bases removed from V and 6 bases from J, the gap between germline ends came to 9 bases. There are 11 residues in the CDR3. The germline V gene encodes CDR1 DFQATT and CDR2 SNEGSKA (reference sequence). CDR3 coding DNA: TGCAGTGCCGAGAAGCTTCAGCCCCAGCATTTT. Translating it yields CSAEKLQPQHF.

A single count supports this clone. The V and J genes are TRBV4-2 and TRBJ2-1; D is undetermined. V lost 0 bases to trimming and J lost 9 bases, with 9 bases between them. The CDR3 sequence is 13 residues long. Germline V gives CDR1 LGHNA, CDR2 YNFKEQ. In DNA form, the CDR3 reads TGTGCCAGCAGCCAAGAACAGCGCGGTGAGCAGTTCTTC. Protein product: CASSQEQRGEQFF.

The chain couples TRBV27 to TRBJ1-4, with D maybe TRBD1 (5 bases). The CDR3 extends over 19 amino acids. Trimming removed 6 bases at V and 3 bases at J, with 26 bases between. CDR1 MNHEY and CDR2 SMNVEV come from the germline V gene (reference sequence). The CDR3 sequence is CASRPSRVDIIRPNEKLFF. CDR3 sequence (DNA): TGTGCCAGCAGACCATCCCGGGTGGACATTATCCGCCCTAATGAAAAACTGTTTTTT.

Comments on this clone: Additional DNA sequences in this sample encode the identical CDR3. The chain employs TRBV5-1 and TRBJ2-1; possible D gene TRBD1, 5 bases. The ends were cut back, 4 bases at V and 0 bases at J, with 11 bases in the middle. Germline CDR1 reads SGHRS; CDR2 reads YFSETQ. This CDR3 spans 15 amino acids. The CDR3 bases are TGCGCCAGCAGCGTCGACAGTAGCTCCTACAATGAGCAGTTCTTC. Translated: CASSVDSSSYNEQFF.

This chain uses TRBV19 with TRBJ1-1; D is possibly TRBD1 (6 bases). The CDR3 sequence is 17 residues long. Per the germline V gene, CDR1 is LNHDA and CDR2 is SQIVND (reference sequence). Trimming stripped 6 bases from V and 0 bases from J, with 20 bases between. The CDR3 DNA reads TGTGCCAGTAGCACAGACAGGCCGAGGGTCGTGAACACTGAAGCTTTCTTT. As protein: CASSTDRPRVVNTEAFF.

The V and J genes are TRBV10-3 and TRBJ2-3, with 14 positions matching TRBD2. Germline V gene sequence: CDR1 ENHRY, CDR2 SYGVKD. The CDR3 runs 16 residues. After removal of 6 bases from V and 6 bases from J, the junction contained 8 bases not matched to a gene. The DNA of the CDR3 is TGTGCCATCAGCGCCGGGACTAGCGGGAGTGGGGATACGCAGTATTTT. This codes for CAISAGTSGSGDTQYF.

This clone was detected once. This rearrangement joins TRBV28 to TRBJ2-3; D remains ambiguous. Trimming cost V 5 bases and J 3 bases, with 12 bases left between them. Germline lookup yields CDR1 MDHEN and CDR2 SYDVKM. The CDR3 covers 14 residues. The CDR3 coding sequence is TGTGCCAGCAGTCCCGTCGGCGGAACAGATACGCAGTATTTT. This translates into CASSPVGGTDTQYF.

This clone was observed a single time. The rearrangement links TRBV11-2 to TRBJ2-1, with TRBD1 matching 7 bases. The CDR3 runs 15 residues. Germline trimming cut 5 bases from V and 4 bases from J; bases unmatched to any gene: 8. CDR1 is SGHAT and CDR2 is FQNNGV in the germline V gene. The DNA of the CDR3 is TGTGCCAGCAGCCCCCAGGGCAGGGGGTACAATGAGCAGTTCTTC. It translates to CASSPQGRGYNEQFF.

A remark on this clone: This CDR3 is also generated by other DNA sequences in the sample. V usage is TRBV18 and J usage is TRBJ2-3; D unresolved. Between the trimmed V and J ends, which lost 2 bases and 4 bases, there was a span of 7 bases. CDR3 length: 13 residues. CDR1 and CDR2 (germline): KGHSH, LQKENI. CDR3 bases: TGTGCCAGCTCACCAGGGTTGGCAGATACGCAGTATTTT. It yields the protein CASSPGLADTQYF.

CDR3 region: CASSLVSEAADTQYF. The CDR3 DNA follows: TGTGCCAGCAGCTTGGTTTCAGAGGCCGCAGATACGCAGTATTTT. The chain couples TRBV5-4 to TRBJ2-3; D gene ambiguous. Germline loops: CDR1 SGHNT, CDR2 YYREEE (reference sequence). The CDR3 spans 15 residues. V dropped 0 bases and J dropped 4 bases, with 12 bases sitting between them.

The chain uses TRBV29-1 and TRBJ1-1; D gene uncertain. From germline, CDR1 is SQVTM and CDR2 ANQGSEA. With 2 bases removed from V and 10 bases from J, the gap between germline ends came to 20 bases. This CDR3 contains 14 residues. Here the CDR3 DNA reads TGCAGCGTTGAACAATTGCTTGAGGGAAGCGGAGCTTTCTTT. Its protein is CSVEQLLEGSGAFF.

The chain employs TRBV4-1 and TRBJ1-1; weak D call: TRBD1 (5 bases). V was cut by 4 bases and J by 3 bases, with 18 bases left in between. This CDR3 spans 16 amino acids. Germline V gives CDR1 MGHRA, CDR2 YSYEKL. The CDR3 region is CASSRRDPRDDTEAFF. In nucleotides, the CDR3 is TGCGCCAGCAGCCGCCGGGACCCTCGAGATGACACTGAAGCTTTCTTT.

The chain has TRBV6-6 and TRBJ2-7, with D possibly TRBD2 on 6 matching bases. Trimming shortened V by 2 bases and J by 2 bases, and 10 bases separated the two germline ends. CDR1 is MNHNY, CDR2 SVGAGI, per germline (reference sequence). The CDR3 is 14 residues long. This chain's CDR3 is CASSYTGATYEQYF. The DNA of the CDR3 is TGTGCCAGCAGTTACACGGGAGCTACCTACGAGCAGTACTTC.

The chain links TRBV18 to TRBJ1-4, with D perhaps matching TRBD1 (5 bases). There are 15 residues in the CDR3. V shed 2 bases and J shed 4 bases, with 11 bases lying between them. CDR1 is KGHSH and CDR2 is LQKENI in the germline V gene. Here the CDR3 DNA reads TGTGCCAGCTCACCAGAGACAGCCAATAATGAAAAACTGTTTTTT. Translated, it gives CASSPETANNEKLFF.

The chain links TRBV5-1 to TRBJ2-5; 11 positions match TRBD2. There are 16 residues in the CDR3. V dropped 4 bases and J dropped 4; count of bases not matched to a gene: 9. Germline V gene data show CDR1 as SGHRS and CDR2 as YFSETQ. This CDR3 reads CASSRGVAGGGETQYF. The CDR3 nucleotides are TGCGCCAGCAGCCGGGGAGTAGCGGGAGGGGGAGAGACCCAGTACTTC.

The V gene is TRBV18, the J gene TRBJ1-1; unclear D gene. CDR3 length: 15 residues. Germline V gene lookup returns CDR1 KGHSH and CDR2 LQKENI. Trimming shortened V by 4 bases and J by 1 base, and 13 bases separated the two germline ends. CDR3 region: CASSLGRTPNTEAFF. CDR3 DNA sequence: TGTGCCAGCTCACTCGGCCGGACCCCGAACACTGAAGCTTTCTTT.